The clone carrying this TCR beta chain has at least ten counts. Antigen unknown. This sample was included in a study of T cell repertoires in cytomegalovirus infection. Study summary: Public signatures in TCR beta pointed to CMV infection and matching HLA type. The study's findings and limits: Identification of carriers of CMV plus the relevant HLA was performed using cumulative public TCR beta family frequency. HLA-C-restricted, CMV-specific TCR beta clonotypes were dominant ex vivo.

In germline, CDR1 is SGHVS, CDR2 FNYEAQ. V lost 5 bases and J 3 bases, leaving 19 bases between the germline ends. This CDR3 has 16 residues. Each CDR3 protein is one row after TCRdb ran MiXCR on the reads. The table includes under 300,000 distinct CDR3 sequences, approximately 13% detected once. The chain couples TRBV7-6 to TRBJ1-2, with TRBD1 as a possible D gene (5 bases). Source material: PBMCs. The receptor was derived from a human donor in good health (CMV status not recorded). Some clones in this sample may be carry-over from other donors' samples. DNA of the CDR3: TGTGCCAGCAGCCCTCCCTGGGACGGGACTGACTATGGCTACACCTTC. It specifies CASSPPWDGTDYGYTF.